Included here is one TCR beta chain sequence, with context. The repertoire was sequenced with immunoSEQ multiplex PCR; TCRdb's copy has only in-frame clones and lacks some. Among roughly 100,000 clones listed, roughly 79% were seen once. The CDR3 has 16 amino acids. Per the germline V gene, CDR1 is LNHDA and CDR2 is SQIVND (reference sequence). Germline trimming cut 1 base from V and 2 bases from J; bases unmatched to any gene: 7. The sample belongs to a study of blood T cell repertoires in COVID-19. The sequence came from a woman aged 80 or over with acute or convalescent COVID-19. This chain links TRBV19 with TRBJ2-5; 7 bases match TRBD1. Sample: peripheral blood. CDR3 DNA: TGTGCCAGTAGTATAGTGACAGGGTGGGGTCAAGAGACCCAGTACTTC. Translating it yields CASSIVTGWGQETQYF.